Presented here are 17 T cell receptor beta chains from one specimen sequenced in a study of shared T cell receptors in the human thymus. Some clones are missing from TCRdb's copy, which holds only in-frame ones; the method was immunoSEQ multiplex PCR. The sample carries hundreds of thousands of clones, approximately 89% recorded once. Another study also made use of these data, one on human thymus T cells.

Sequencing was carried out using thymocytes. These receptors originate from a boy in the first two years of life with a congenital heart defect.

This clone has only one observation. This CDR3 is CAIEWDGQGEKEQFF. CDR3 sequence (DNA): TGTGCCATCGAATGGGATGGACAGGGCGAAAAGGAGCAGTTCTTC. The chain couples TRBV2 to TRBJ2-1; 8 nucleotides line up with TRBD1. V shed 10 bases, J shed 10 bases, and the junction held 18 bases outside the gene matches. Germline assignment: CDR1 SNHLY and CDR2 FYNNEI. The CDR3 extends over 15 amino acids.

This sequence joins TRBV5-1 and TRBJ2-2; no clear D gene. V lost 4 bases, J lost 0 bases, and 16 bases lay in between. The V gene's germline CDR1 is SGHRS and CDR2 YFSETQ. The CDR3 consists of 17 residues. The CDR3 loop reads CASSPFIVVANTGELFF. Here the CDR3 DNA reads TGCGCCAGCAGCCCTTTCATAGTGGTGGCGAACACCGGGGAGCTGTTTTTT. The whole variable domain, filled in from reference TRBV5-1 and TRBJ2-2, reads KAGVTQTPRYLIKTRGQQVTLSCSPISGHRSVSWYQQTPGQGLQFLFEYFSETQRNKGNFPGRFSGRQFSNSRSEMNVSTLELGDSALYLCASSPFIVVANTGELFFGEGSRLTVL.

V usage is TRBV19 and J usage is TRBJ1-5, with TRBD1 identical over 8 bases. The CDR3 contains 18 residues. The V segment lost 3 bases and the J segment 5 bases; nucleotides outside the gene matches: 15. CDR1 LNHDA and CDR2 SQIVND come from the germline V gene (reference sequence). CDR3: CASSIRDRTAGFDQPQHF. In DNA form, the CDR3 reads TGTGCCAGTAGTATCCGGGACAGGACGGCGGGATTCGATCAGCCCCAGCATTTT.

The V gene is TRBV5-4, the J gene TRBJ1-1, with D hard to call. Germline CDR1 SGHNT, CDR2 YYREEE (reference sequence). V was cut by 5 bases and J by 1 base, with 9 bases left in between. This CDR3 has 13 residues. CDR3 protein: CASRRSRNTEAFF. In DNA form, the CDR3 reads TGTGCCAGCAGACGGAGTCGGAACACTGAAGCTTTCTTT.

This chain joins TRBV5-1 and TRBJ2-7, with D perhaps matching TRBD1 (6 bases). The CDR3 has 17 residues. The germline gives CDR1 SGHRS, CDR2 YFSETQ. V lost 0 bases, J lost 2 bases, and 18 bases lay in between. CDR3 in amino acids: CASSLEGQRSDTYEQYF. DNA for the CDR3: TGCGCCAGCAGCTTGGAAGGACAGCGGTCCGACACCTACGAGCAGTACTTC.

The chain uses TRBV4-3 and TRBJ2-1, with D unresolved. CDR1 and CDR2 from the germline V gene are LGHNA and YSLEER. The ends were cut back, 1 base at V and 8 bases at J, with 12 bases in the middle. This CDR3 comprises 14 residues. The CDR3 here is CASSQGNHLDEQFF. CDR3 bases: TGCGCCAGCAGCCAAGGTAACCATTTAGATGAGCAGTTCTTC.

The chain recombines TRBV2 with TRBJ1-2; 7 bases align to TRBD1. Germline V gives CDR1 SNHLY, CDR2 FYNNEI. The V segment lost 7 bases and the J segment 1 base; nucleotides outside the gene matches: 6. The CDR3 runs 14 residues. This chain's CDR3 is CASTGDSRNYGYTF. CDR3 coding DNA: TGTGCCAGCACCGGGGACAGTCGTAACTATGGCTACACCTTC.

In its sample, this clone was seen once. The chain carries TRBV7-8 and TRBJ1-4; TRBD1 matches at 10 bases. Germline loops: CDR1 SGHVS, CDR2 FQNEAQ. V trimming: 5 bases; J trimming: 8 bases; junction bases outside the gene matches: 14. The CDR3 loop spans 17 amino acids. In nucleotides, the CDR3 is TGTGCCAGCAGCCTCGGGACAGGGGAGGAAACCTCGGAAAAACTGTTTTTT. It is translated as CASSLGTGEETSEKLFF.

The V call is TRBV15, the J call TRBJ1-5, with D unresolved. CDR3 length equals 14 residues. CDR1 LNHNV and CDR2 YYDKDF come from the germline V gene (reference sequence). V was cut by 0 bases and J by 9 bases, with 12 bases left in between. CDR3 sequence: CATSRDPQTGPQHF. The CDR3 DNA reads TGTGCCACCAGCAGAGATCCCCAGACTGGGCCCCAGCATTTT.

The rearrangement joins TRBV7-6 to TRBJ1-4; D might be TRBD1 (6 bases). The CDR3 consists of 16 residues. The V end lost 6 bases, the J end lost 8 bases, and 22 bases lay between the germline ends. The germline CDR1 and CDR2 sequences are SGHVS and FNYEAQ. The CDR3 loop is CASSPHLNRVSEKLFF. CDR3 sequence (DNA): TGTGCCAGCAGTCCTCATCTTAACAGGGTTTCCGAAAAACTGTTTTTT.

This chain joins TRBV7-3 and TRBJ2-1; TRBD2 might be the D (6 bases). This CDR3 is 12 amino acids long. Germline lookup yields CDR1 SGHTA and CDR2 FQGTGA. Trimming pared 2 bases from V and 11 bases from J, leaving 10 bases between. The CDR3 DNA is TGTGCCAGCAGCTTATGTGCGGGGAAGCAGTTCTTC. Translated: CASSLCAGKQFF.

A few counts support this clone. V usage is TRBV6-5 and J usage is TRBJ1-1, with 7 bases lining up with TRBD1. V dropped 4 bases and J dropped 0; count of bases not matched to a gene: 8. The CDR3 is 16 residues long. Looked up from germline, CDR1 is MNHEY and CDR2 is SVGAGI. The CDR3 spells CASSLIGDSMNTEAFF. The CDR3 DNA reads as TGTGCCAGCAGTTTGATCGGGGACAGCATGAACACTGAAGCTTTCTTT.

The chain joins TRBV7-9 to TRBJ1-1; a possible D gene is TRBD1 (5 bases). V shed 8 bases and J shed 6 bases, with 19 bases lying between them. CDR3 length: 14 residues. The germline V gene has CDR1 SEHNR and CDR2 FQNEAQ (reference sequence). The CDR3 nucleotides are TGTGCCAGCGGACGGGGGGAAAAGGGCGCTGAAGCTTTCTTT. Translating gives CASGRGEKGAEAFF.

This chain joins TRBV28 and TRBJ1-1; D not resolved. V was shortened by 6 bases and J by 1 base, with 6 bases between the two germline ends. In germline, CDR1 is MDHEN, CDR2 SYDVKM. The CDR3 has 12 residues. CDR3 amino acids: CASRQKNTEAFF. The CDR3 DNA reads TGTGCCAGCAGGCAGAAGAACACTGAAGCTTTCTTT.

The CDR3 region is CASSSGTGGQPQHF. The CDR3 nucleotides read TGTGCCAGCAGCTCCGGGACAGGCGGCCAGCCCCAGCATTTT. The V gene is TRBV7-9, the J gene TRBJ1-5; 8 bases align to TRBD1. The CDR3 sequence is 14 residues long. Germline V CDR1 and CDR2: SEHNR, FQNEAQ (reference sequence). Trimming took 4 bases from V and 7 from J; bases not matched to a gene: 6.

Only a few counts were recorded for this clone. The chain joins TRBV14 to TRBJ1-4, with TRBD1 identical over 11 bases. CDR1 is SGHDN, CDR2 FVKESK, per germline. CDR3 length: 15 residues. Trimming removed 4 bases from V and 7 bases from J; junction bases left unmatched: 5. CDR3 bases: TGTGCCAGCAGCCTGCGGACAGGGGGCTTTGAAAAACTGTTTTTT. Protein sequence: CASSLRTGGFEKLFF.

This sequence joins TRBV9 and TRBJ1-1; TRBD1 matches at 7 bases. J lost 0 bases, V lost 7 bases, and 9 bases had no gene match. Germline V gene lookup returns CDR1 SGDLS and CDR2 YYNGEE. The CDR3 is 15 residues long. CDR3 DNA: TGTGCCAGCGGCCCGGCAAGGGGGCTGAACACTGAAGCTTTCTTT. Protein sequence: CASGPARGLNTEAFF.